These T cell receptor beta chains were read from a single sample in a study of blood T cell repertoires in COVID-19. Method: immunoSEQ multiplex PCR; TCRdb's copy keeps in-frame clones and lacks some. The sample carries 250,000 to 350,000 clones, 75% to 90% recorded once. Sample: PBMCs or T cells enriched from blood (not recorded which). These receptors all come from a woman in her 30s who had recovered from COVID-19. Both conserved end residues are trimmed from each CDR3.

TRBJ2-1,TRBV7-7,ASSRSEGNRGQGDEQF
TRBJ1-3,TRBV5-6,ASSLAGGGSGNTIY
TRBJ2-1,TRBV7-9,ASSSGGSEQF
TRBJ1-6,TRBV30,AWRIEVSPLH
TRBJ1-6,TRBV6-5,ATNQGPLASPLH
TRBJ2-5,TRBV7-9,ASSSREQETQY
TRBJ1-5,TRBV5-1,ASSSTGESNQPQH
TRBJ1-5,TRBV19,ASTASGGGNQPQH
TRBJ2-7,TRBV10-1,ASGGLAGPGEQY
TRBJ2-2,TRBV3-1/TRBV3-2,ASSPIAGQGQNTGELF
TRBJ1-2,TRBV30,AWVSRDRGYLDGYT
TRBJ2-5,TRBV28,ASTPPGGGKTQY
TRBJ1-1,TRBV19,ASSPLLNTEAF
TRBJ2-7,TRBV25-1,ASSEDGQIAPYEQY
TRBJ1-2,TRBV27,ASSPIASLQDGYT
TRBJ1-6,TRBV30,AWSLTGTFNSPLH
TRBJ1-1,TRBV30,AGCRVTEAF
TRBJ1-4,TRBV5-1,ASSFSPVIGGATNEKLF
TRBJ2-7,TRBV6-5,ASRNWREAYEQY
TRBJ1-2,TRBV20-1,SASYLAVDYGYT
TRBJ2-2,TRBV24-1,ATSDQLWGGKDTGELF
TRBJ2-3,TRBV3-1/TRBV3-2,ASSPIAGFSTDTQY
TRBJ2-1,TRBV7-2,ASSYQGAGRFIDEQF
TRBJ1-1,TRBV5-3,ARSLETGNTEAF
TRBJ1-5,TRBV3-1/TRBV3-2,ASSQDVFQPQH
TRBJ1-1,TRBV11-2,ASSLDGQGFEAF
TRBJ2-1,TRBV6-5,ASSRSGGNNNEQF
TRBJ2-7,TRBV9,ASSPNAGGRNEQY
TRBJ2-7,TRBV2,ASSREIAYEQY
TRBJ2-1,TRBV7-2,ASSLYIAGGYNEQF
TRBJ2-7,TRBV19,ASSMGAGDYEQY
TRBJ1-3,TRBV5-6,ASSYDSIGNTIY
TRBJ1-5,TRBV28,ASSSVTGGAGNQPQH
TRBJ1-5,TRBV2,ASTLQGVNQPQH
TRBJ1-1,TRBV27,ASSFRSLAGSNTEAF
TRBJ1-6,TRBV30,AWSVRETGLSSYNSPLH
TRBJ2-1,TRBV28,ASNPPGTGEQF
TRBJ2-7,TRBV28,ASSLGLAGANEQY
TRBJ1-3,TRBV7-9,ASIVLSGNTIY
TRBJ1-1,TRBV29-1,SVEFHRGLPEAF
TRBJ2-7,TRBV28,ASSLDNRNYEQY
TRBJ2-5,TRBV6-5,ASSSLLGQGQETQY